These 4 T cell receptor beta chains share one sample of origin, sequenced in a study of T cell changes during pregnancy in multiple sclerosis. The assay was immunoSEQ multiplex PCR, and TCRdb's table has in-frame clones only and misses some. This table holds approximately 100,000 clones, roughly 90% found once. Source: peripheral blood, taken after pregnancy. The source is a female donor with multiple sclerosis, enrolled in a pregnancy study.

The CDR3 DNA reads TGTGCCAGTAGCACCGACAGGGTGGGCAATCAGCCCCAGCATTTT. This encodes CASSTDRVGNQPQHF. The chain has TRBV19 and TRBJ1-5; TRBD1 matches at 7 bases. J was trimmed by 2 bases and V by 6 bases; bases with no gene match: 7. This CDR3 has 15 residues. The V gene's germline CDR1 is LNHDA and CDR2 SQIVND (reference sequence).

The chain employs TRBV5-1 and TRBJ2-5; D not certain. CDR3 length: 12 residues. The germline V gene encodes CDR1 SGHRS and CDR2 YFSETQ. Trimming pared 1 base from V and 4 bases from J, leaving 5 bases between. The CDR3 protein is CASSLTGETQYF. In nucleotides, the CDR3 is TGCGCCAGCAGCTTGACCGGAGAGACCCAGTACTTC. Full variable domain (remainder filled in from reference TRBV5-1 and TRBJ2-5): KAGVTQTPRYLIKTRGQQVTLSCSPISGHRSVSWYQQTPGQGLQFLFEYFSETQRNKGNFPGRFSGRQFSNSRSEMNVSTLELGDSALYLCASSLTGETQYFGPGTRLLVL.

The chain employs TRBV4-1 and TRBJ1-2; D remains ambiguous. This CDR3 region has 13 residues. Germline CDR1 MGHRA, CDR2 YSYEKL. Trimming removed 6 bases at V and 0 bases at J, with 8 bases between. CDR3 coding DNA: TGCGCCAGCAGAGAGAATCCTAACTATGGCTACACCTTC. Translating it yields CASRENPNYGYTF.

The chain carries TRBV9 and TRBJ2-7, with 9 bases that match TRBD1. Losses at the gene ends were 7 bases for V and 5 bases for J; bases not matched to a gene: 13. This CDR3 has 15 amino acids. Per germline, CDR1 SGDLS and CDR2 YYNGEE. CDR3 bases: TGTGCCAGCCGTCCCGGGACAGGGTTGGAAGACGAGCAGTACTTC. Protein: CASRPGTGLEDEQYF.